A selection of T cell receptor beta chains follows, all from one sample in a study of T cell responses to AZD1222 COVID-19 vaccine. TCRdb's copy holds only in-frame clones and misses some; the assay was immunoSEQ multiplex PCR. The table includes 90,000 to 120,000 clones, roughly 89% detected once. This sample comprised peripheral blood, obtained on day 0 of AZD1222 vaccination. The receptors stem from an adult in good health. The CDR3 runs from the conserved cysteine through the conserved F or W. D genes are given only for firm matches. Rows may omit the clone size; those that give it use once, few, many or a size class.

j_call | d_call | clone_size | v_call | cdr3_length | cdr3_aa | cdr3_nt
TRBJ2-1 | . | . | TRBV5-1 | 15 | CASSLERAPVDEQFF | TGCGCCAGCAGCCTGGAGAGGGCACCCGTAGATGAGCAGTTCTTC
TRBJ1-1 | . | . | TRBV10-2 | 16 | CASSEWGGVVNTEAFF | TGCGCCAGCAGTGAGTGGGGAGGGGTTGTGAACACTGAAGCTTTCTTT
TRBJ2-7 | . | . | TRBV7-2 | 17 | CASSLARPGLVAYEQYF | TGTGCCAGCAGCTTAGCGCGCCCGGGGCTAGTTGCCTACGAGCAGTACTTC
TRBJ2-7 | . | . | TRBV7-9 | 14 | CASSPGLANYEQYF | TGTGCCAGCAGCCCGGGGCTAGCAAACTACGAGCAGTACTTC
TRBJ1-6 | TRBD1 | few | TRBV5-1 | 14 | CASRQTGRDSPLHF | TGCGCCAGCAGGCAGACAGGGAGGGATTCACCCCTCCACTTT
TRBJ2-7 | TRBD2 | . | TRBV20-1 | 16 | CSASGTSGGLSYEQYF | TGCAGTGCTAGTGGGACTAGCGGGGGGCTTTCCTACGAGCAGTACTTC
TRBJ1-5 | TRBD1 | . | TRBV7-2 | 14 | CASSLSVGTGMQHF | TGTGCCAGCAGCTTATCCGTCGGGACAGGGATGCAGCATTTT
TRBJ1-2 | . | . | TRBV5-1 | 15 | CASSPETLRYYGYTF | TGCGCCAGCAGCCCGGAGACCCTTAGGTACTATGGCTACACCTTC
TRBJ1-2 | . | . | TRBV5-4 | 12 | CASSPRGIGYTF | TGTGCCAGCAGCCCCCGGGGCATTGGCTACACCTTC
TRBJ2-7 | TRBD1 | . | TRBV19 | 15 | CASSPRGQGLWEQYF | TGTGCCAGTAGTCCCCGCGGACAGGGGTTGTGGGAGCAGTACTTC
TRBJ1-5 | . | . | TRBV3-1/TRBV3-2 | 16 | CASSQRTDQTCQPQHF | TGTGCCAGCAGCCAAAGAACGGACCAGACTTGTCAGCCCCAGCATTTT
TRBJ1-5 | . | . | TRBV23-1 | 17 | CASSGRDDRRWGQPQHF | TGCGCCAGCAGTGGACGGGATGACAGGAGATGGGGGCAGCCCCAGCATTTT
TRBJ2-7 | . | . | TRBV27 | 11 | CASSLRRAQYF | TGTGCCAGCAGTTTAAGGCGGGCGCAGTACTTC
TRBJ2-5 | TRBD2 | . | TRBV3-1/TRBV3-2 | 16 | CASSQGRGGYGETQYF | TGTGCCAGCAGCCAAGGACGCGGGGGGTACGGAGAGACCCAGTACTTC
TRBJ1-3 | . | once | TRBV19 | 17 | CASTLEGGPRSGNTIYF | TGTGCCAGTACCCTAGAAGGGGGACCGCGCTCTGGAAACACCATATATTTT
TRBJ2-1 | . | once | TRBV7-9 | 15 | CASRESPGGDKGQFF | TGTGCCAGCAGGGAGTCCCCGGGTGGGGATAAGGGGCAGTTCTTC
TRBJ1-4 | TRBD1 | . | TRBV6-5 | 13 | CASRGQMDEKLFF | TGTGCCAGCAGGGGACAGATGGATGAAAAACTGTTTTTT
TRBJ1-2 | . | . | TRBV2 | 13 | CASRASQVYGYTF | TGTGCCAGCAGGGCGAGTCAGGTCTATGGCTACACCTTC
TRBJ2-3 | TRBD2 | . | TRBV29-1 | 13 | CSVVGGTSDTQYF | TGCAGCGTTGTAGGTGGGACTAGCGATACGCAGTATTTT
TRBJ2-3 | TRBD2 | . | TRBV6-2/TRBV6-3 | 16 | CASSYPTSGGTDTQYF | TGTGCCAGCAGTTACCCGACTAGCGGGGGAACAGATACGCAGTATTTT
TRBJ1-1 | . | . | TRBV11-2 | 15 | CASSPLQSPNTEAFF | TGTGCCAGCAGCCCGTTGCAAAGCCCGAACACTGAAGCTTTCTTT
TRBJ2-5 | TRBD2 | . | TRBV11-1 | 14 | CASSLTSGGKTQYF | TGTGCCAGCAGCTTGACTAGCGGGGGGAAGACCCAGTACTTC
TRBJ2-7 | . | . | TRBV12-3/TRBV12-4 | 11 | CASSLSHEQYF | TGTGCCAGCAGTTTATCCCACGAGCAGTACTTC
TRBJ2-7 | . | few | TRBV25-1 | 13 | CASSECELCEQYF | TGTGCCAGCAGTGAATGCGAACTCTGCGAGCAGTACTTC
TRBJ1-5 | . | . | TRBV14 | 13 | CASSRGRRQPQHF | TGTGCCAGCAGCCGGGGGAGAAGACAGCCCCAGCATTTT
TRBJ1-2 | . | . | TRBV9 | 16 | CASSVAGSGTDYGYTF | TGTGCCAGCAGCGTAGCAGGATCCGGGACGGACTATGGCTACACCTTC
TRBJ1-6 | . | . | TRBV3-1/TRBV3-2 | 12 | CASSQAGSPLHF | TGTGCCAGCAGCCAAGCAGGATCACCCCTCCACTTT
TRBJ1-1 | . | . | TRBV7-6 | 16 | CASSLAVGAGNTEAFF | TGTGCCAGCAGCTTAGCGGTAGGGGCAGGGAACACTGAAGCTTTCTTT
TRBJ2-2 | . | . | TRBV5-1 | 14 | CASTILGDTGELFF | TGCGCCAGCACGATACTGGGGGACACCGGGGAGCTGTTTTTT
TRBJ1-3 | . | . | TRBV19 | 14 | CASSTTGFGNTIYF | TGTGCCAGTTCCACAACAGGATTCGGAAACACCATATATTTT
TRBJ1-6 | TRBD1 | . | TRBV5-4 | 16 | CASSGTGQGVNSPLHF | TGTGCCAGCAGCGGAACGGGACAGGGGGTTAATTCACCCCTCCACTTT
TRBJ2-1 | . | . | TRBV20-1 | 11 | CSVRYGAPQFF | TGCAGTGTCCGGTATGGGGCGCCGCAGTTCTTC
TRBJ1-5 | . | . | TRBV28 | 14 | CASSPHDPRGPQHF | TGTGCCAGCAGTCCCCACGACCCCCGGGGGCCCCAGCATTTT
TRBJ2-5 | TRBD2 | . | TRBV5-1 | 13 | CASRGGFTETQYF | TGCGCCAGCAGGGGGGGGTTTACAGAGACCCAGTACTTC
TRBJ2-7 | . | few | TRBV30 | 14 | CAWGKGSSSYEQYF | TGTGCCTGGGGTAAAGGATCGAGCTCCTACGAGCAGTACTTC
TRBJ1-2 | . | . | TRBV9 | 14 | CASSVESAPEVYTF | TGTGCCAGCAGCGTAGAGTCAGCCCCGGAGGTCTACACCTTC
TRBJ2-1 | TRBD1 | few | TRBV9 | 15 | CASSVGGTGLDEQFF | TGTGCCAGCAGCGTAGGGGGGACAGGGTTAGATGAGCAGTTCTTC
TRBJ1-4 | . | . | TRBV6-5 | 15 | CASTEGRNNNEKLFF | TGTGCCAGCACCGAAGGTCGGAATAATAATGAAAAACTGTTTTTT
TRBJ1-1 | . | . | TRBV29-1 | 13 | CSVGDGTITEAFF | TGCAGCGTTGGGGACGGGACCATCACTGAAGCTTTCTTT
TRBJ1-6 | . | . | TRBV9 | 16 | CASSVGGAGNRSPLHF | TGTGCCAGCAGCGTAGGAGGGGCGGGAAATCGATCACCCCTCCACTTT
TRBJ2-2 | . | few | TRBV9 | 17 | CASSPRLSGRGTGELFF | TGTGCCAGCAGCCCGCGCCTATCGGGCCGGGGTACCGGGGAGCTGTTTTTT
TRBJ2-7 | . | . | TRBV9 | 15 | CASSASGRFSYEQYF | TGTGCCAGCAGCGCATCTGGGCGTTTCTCCTACGAGCAGTACTTC
TRBJ2-5 | TRBD1 | . | TRBV5-1 | 15 | CASSLWGQGKETQYF | TGCGCCAGCAGCTTGTGGGGACAGGGTAAAGAGACCCAGTACTTC
TRBJ1-2 | TRBD1 | . | TRBV25-1 | 16 | CASSQTLGGQNYGYTF | TGTGCCAGCAGCCAAACCCTCGGGGGACAGAACTATGGCTACACCTTC
TRBJ2-3 | . | . | TRBV3-1/TRBV3-2 | 13 | CASSQEYGVTQYF | TGTGCCAGCAGCCAAGAGTACGGAGTTACGCAGTATTTT
TRBJ1-3 | . | . | TRBV6-2/TRBV6-3 | 19 | CASSYPTQALLVSGNTIYF | TGTGCCAGCAGTTACCCCACTCAGGCCCTGCTGGTTTCTGGAAACACCATATATTTT
TRBJ1-1 | . | . | TRBV4-2 | 14 | CASSQDPGGNEAFF | TGTGCCAGCAGCCAAGATCCCGGGGGAAATGAAGCTTTCTTT
TRBJ2-3 | . | . | TRBV7-2 | 18 | CASSSPVGVGASTDTQYF | TGTGCCAGCAGCTCCCCCGTCGGGGTCGGGGCTAGCACAGATACGCAGTATTTT
TRBJ1-3 | . | . | TRBV19 | 16 | CASSIRGSEAGNTIYF | TGTGCCAGTAGTATCCGAGGGTCCGAAGCTGGAAACACCATATATTTT
TRBJ1-4 | . | once | TRBV5-1 | 15 | CASSLESWKSEKLFF | TGCGCCAGCAGCTTGGAGAGTTGGAAGTCGGAAAAACTGTTTTTT
TRBJ1-1 | . | . | TRBV5-4 | 14 | CASSPEGQNTEAFF | TGTGCCAGCAGCCCGGAGGGACAGAACACTGAAGCTTTCTTT
TRBJ2-4 | TRBD1 | . | TRBV6-5 | 15 | CASSWTTGAKNIQYF | TGTGCCAGCAGTTGGACGACAGGGGCCAAAAACATTCAGTACTTC
TRBJ1-1 | . | . | TRBV29-1 | 13 | CSVQGNWNTEAFF | TGCAGCGTTCAGGGCAATTGGAACACTGAAGCTTTCTTT